The source of this T cell receptor beta chain is a study of T cell responses to AZD1222 COVID-19 vaccine. V lost 2 bases, J lost 7 bases, and 6 bases lay in between. Germline CDR1 reads SGHDT; CDR2 reads YYEEEE. The CDR3 is 12 residues long. Using immunoSEQ multiplex PCR, the repertoire was profiled, and TCRdb retains in-frame clones only, with some absent. Of some 140,000 clones listed, approximately 90% are singletons. The chain links TRBV5-6 to TRBJ2-2; unclear D gene. Source: peripheral blood, taken on day 0 of AZD1222 vaccination. This clonotype was obtained from an adult in good health. CDR3 DNA: TGTGCCAGCAGCTTAGCCGTCGGGGAGCTGTTTTTT. Amino acids: CASSLAVGELFF.